The present T cell receptor beta chain was sequenced within a study of blood T cell repertoires in COVID-19. Study-level information: The samples span acute and convalescent COVID-19 from the United States, Italy and Spain. From T cells, B-cell-depleted T cells, or PBMCs came the material, which was cDNA or gDNA.

This CDR3 spans 15 amino acids. Trimming cost V 6 bases and J 2 bases, with 11 bases left between them. Germline-derived CDR1 and CDR2 are SNHLY and FYNNEI. In the source study's methods: Quantification of nucleated cells was approximated via reference gene primer amplification. TCRdb keeps only in-frame clones here, not all; method: immunoSEQ multiplex PCR. V and J calls and clone size are those listed in that table; D and trimming were worked out from the DNA. The table shows about 380,000 clones, with more than 65% occurring only once. The sequenced material came from peripheral blood. V and J are TRBV2 and TRBJ1-6; weak D call: TRBD1 (5 bases). This sequence originates from a human donor with acute or convalescent COVID-19. The donor label of this sample is uncertain. The CDR3 sequence is CASRRGGAYNSPLHF. CDR3 nucleotides: TGTGCCAGCAGACGGGGGGGGGCCTATAATTCACCCCTCCACTTT.